This T cell receptor (beta chain) was captured by sequencing in a study of human T cells and chemical hapten exposure (dated by TCRdb to the early 2020s). As for the study more broadly: For sensitization, 2% DPC in acetone was applied to a 2 cm by 2 cm area of upper inner arm skin. Blood samples were taken from patients before sensitization (week 0) and then at 2, 6 and about 24 weeks after DPC sensitization. This study followed changes in the peripheral blood TCR repertoire in vivo during primary and secondary sensitization of alopecia patients to the hapten diphenylcyclopropenone (DPC). The mostly female patient cohort included alopecia areata with under or over 50% scalp involvement, alopecia totalis and alopecia universalis. Nearly 30 alopecia patients gave blood for TCR sequencing at one to four time points (pre-sensitization, 2, 6 and 24 weeks). Throughout the roughly 26-week study period, patients were also given weekly therapeutic DPC doses on the scalp. Patch testing was done on the upper back using Finn chambers containing 0.01% DPC, and results were scored after 6 days according to International Contact Dermatitis Research Group standards. Libraries were pooled for sequencing, and per-sample TCR yields varied mainly because of small differences in library volumes within the pool.

Libraries were built with RACE. The listed sequencing device is NextSeq 500. During library preparation, unique molecular identifiers were attached to individual cDNA molecules so that TCRs could be counted quantitatively and reproducibly. For every blood RNA sample, sequencing covered both the TCR alpha and TCR beta chains. Regarding the original processing steps: Samples had a median of roughly 100,000 TCRs, with a range from roughly 23,224 to 700,000. The Decombinator software suite was used to annotate the V, J and CDR3 of the TCR reads. For PS versus PT1 abundance plots, all samples were subsampled to the same number of TCRs (28,000). Expanded TCRs were defined as absent before sensitization and observed at least eight times at the 2-week time point. TCRdb ran its own pipeline on the public reads, namely fastp trimming at Q25 and MiXCR clone calling, and kept in-frame beta chains. Rows with a matching CDR3 protein are joined into one entry that keeps the most common DNA and genes. The V and J calls were not made by the authors but by TCRdb's processing. Present in this sample are 75,000 to 90,000 distinct CDR3 sequences, under 13% of which were seen just once. In total, the top ten clones hold around 1.5% of the sample.

There are a few counts of this clonotype. Its antigen specificity is not known. Within one base of it there is no much larger clone, and no base qualities were kept. Read against the paper, the sample's time point label means: patch test 1, 2 weeks after DPC sensitization. The treatment or condition label corresponds to: therapeutic diphenylcyclopropenone sensitization with weekly scalp DPC. At each patch-test visit, blood was drawn before the patch test was applied. Patients were considered eligible if aged 18 to 70, diagnosed with alopecia and deemed suitable for DPC therapy, and patients were excluded if pregnant. Total RNA was isolated from unfractionated whole blood collected in Tempus Blood RNA tubes. The CDR3 runs 16 residues from the cysteine to the phenylalanine. Just the 48-base CDR3 DNA is kept, in frame starting at base 1. Trimmed from V: 6 bases; trimmed from J: 4 bases; junction bases lacking a gene match: 6. The germline V gene provides CDR1 MDHEN and CDR2 SYDVKM.

General conclusions and limits of the study: After repeated subsampling, changes were observed in the strength of the expansion versus patch-test correlation and in the threshold at which the correlation became significant. A positive correlation was found between the number of PT1 expanded TCRs and patch test score, with significance reached at thresholds 8, 16 and 32 but not 4. Compared with pre-sensitization or healthy control sets, expanded TCRs formed significantly more large CDR3 similarity clusters, which is consistent with antigen-driven responses. DPC sensitization did not change the number of TCRs with a frequency above 1 in 1000, and there was no evidence of changes in global repertoire structure. Because every patient had alopecia, a presumed autoimmune disease, the patients' immune response might differ from that of healthy individuals.

The receptor was isolated from a woman between 50 and 59 years old with alopecia areata. Some clones in this sample may be carry-over from other donors' samples. Sequences were derived from whole blood, sampled in connection with sensitization to the hapten diphenylcyclopropenone (DPC). Recombination linked TRBV28 to TRBJ2-6; 10 central nucleotides agree with TRBD2. The CDR3 reads CASRLAGAPGANVLTF. The sequence in DNA is TGTGCCAGCAGGCTAGCGGGAGCCCCGGGGGCCAACGTCCTGACTTTC.